This T cell receptor beta chain was sequenced for a study of T cells in Graves' hyperthyroidism and ophthalmopathy. RNA transcripts served as the template for amplifying TCR beta CDR3 regions. TCR CDR3 underwent first-round RT-PCR with the HTBI primer set. TCRdb re-called the multiplex PCR reads through MiXCR, storing one row per CDR3 protein. The top ten hold around a third of the sample, which has 350,000 to 450,000 distinct CDR3 sequences, about 18% seen once. This clonotype appeared many times. The CDR3 consists of 15 residues. With 2 bases removed from V and 4 bases from J, the gap between germline ends came to 11 bases.

Sequenced sample: blood. The V and J genes are TRBV12-3 or TRBV12-4 and TRBJ1-4; possibly TRBD1 for D (5 bases). The clonotype was recovered from a woman between 25 and 40 years old with Graves' hyperthyroidism that later progressed to Graves' ophthalmopathy. CDR3 protein: CASSLRDRNNEKLFF. In DNA form, the CDR3 reads TGTGCCAGCAGTTTACGGGACCGGAATAATGAAAAACTGTTTTTT.